Below are 24 T cell receptor beta chains sequenced from a single sample in a study of cytomegalovirus exposure and HLA in healthy donors. The PCR contained 60 Vbeta and 13 Jbeta primers. The repertoire was sequenced with immunoSEQ multiplex PCR; TCRdb's copy has only in-frame clones and lacks some. Of around 65,000 clones listed, over 75% are singletons. The sequenced material came from PBMCs. These receptors were collected from a female donor in good health and CMV-seronegative.

V gene TRBV28 combines with J gene TRBJ2-7, with 10 nucleotides matching TRBD2. The trim removed 1 base at V and 6 bases at J, leaving 9 bases unmatched. CDR1 is MDHEN, CDR2 SYDVKM, per germline. The CDR3 has 16 amino acids. CDR3 in amino acids: CASSLFSSGRAGEQYF. The DNA of the CDR3 is TGTGCCAGCAGTTTATTCTCTAGCGGGAGAGCCGGCGAGCAGTACTTC.

This chain links TRBV10-3 with TRBJ2-2; D unclear. V was shortened by 4 bases and J by 7 bases, with 7 bases between the two germline ends. Germline loops: CDR1 ENHRY, CDR2 SYGVKD. The CDR3 spans 12 residues. The CDR3 nucleotides read TGTGCCATCAGTGGCAACGGCGGGGAGCTGTTTTTT. This codes for CAISGNGGELFF.

This clone was picked up one time. The V and J genes are TRBV19 and TRBJ2-7; a weak D match, TRBD1 (5 bases). V shed 2 bases and J shed 6 bases, with 8 bases lying between them. This CDR3 has 12 residues. CDR1 LNHDA and CDR2 SQIVND come from the germline V gene (reference sequence). The CDR3 nucleotides are TGTGCCAGTAGTATAAGTACAGGCGAGCAGTACTTC. Translation gives CASSISTGEQYF.

The genes are TRBV14 and TRBJ1-1; D not certain. The CDR3 totals 12 residues. The V and J ends lost 1 base and 4 bases respectively, with 4 bases between them. The germline V gene encodes CDR1 SGHDN and CDR2 FVKESK. The CDR3 loop reads CASSQASTEAFF. The CDR3 DNA reads TGTGCCAGCAGCCAAGCCAGCACTGAAGCTTTCTTT.

This chain links TRBV27 with TRBJ1-1; D is possibly TRBD1 (6 bases). This CDR3 contains 16 residues. Per germline, CDR1 MNHEY and CDR2 SMNVEV (reference sequence). Deletions cut 5 bases from V and 2 bases from J, with 18 bases between. The CDR3 bases are TGTGCCAGCAGTCCAAGGGCCTACAGGGTTAACACTGAAGCTTTCTTT. Its translation: CASSPRAYRVNTEAFF.

This clone was seen only once. The gene calls are TRBV18 and TRBJ2-3; perhaps TRBD2 as D (6 bases). CDR1 is KGHSH, CDR2 LQKENI, per germline. This CDR3 has 16 amino acids. V lost 3 bases and J 2 bases, leaving 15 bases between the germline ends. The CDR3 here is CASSPETGVTTDTQYF. CDR3 bases: TGTGCCAGCTCACCCGAGACGGGAGTGACCACAGATACGCAGTATTTT.

This chain links TRBV2 with TRBJ2-1; 13 bases match TRBD2. Germline CDR1 and CDR2: SNHLY and FYNNEI. V lost 6 bases to trimming and J lost 4 bases; unmatched junction nucleotides: 3. The CDR3 runs 15 residues. CDR3 DNA sequence: TGTGCCAGCAGCCCGACTAGCGGGGGGTACAATGAGCAGTTCTTC. Its protein is CASSPTSGGYNEQFF. The full variable domain, rest sourced from reference TRBV2 and TRBJ2-1, is EPEVTQTPSHQVTQMGQEVILRCVPISNHLYFYWYRQILGQKVEFLVSFYNNEISEKSEIFDDQFSVERPDGSNFTLKIRSTKLEDSAMYFCASSPTSGGYNEQFFGPGTRLTVL.

Turning to this clone: At one boundary the junction diverges from the germline segment, which might be a read error. The chain couples TRBV7-9 to TRBJ2-6; D might be TRBD1 (7 bases). The CDR3 contains 16 residues. Germline V lookup: CDR1 SEHNR, CDR2 FQNEAQ (reference sequence). CDR3 coding DNA: TGTTCCAGCAGCCAGGGGGGTGTAGCTGGGGCCAACGTCCTGACTTTC. Its translation is CSSSQGGVAGANVLTF.

The rearrangement uses TRBV7-8 and TRBJ2-2; the match to TRBD2 covers 10 bases. The germline CDR1 and CDR2 sequences are SGHVS and FQNEAQ. CDR3 size: 16 residues. Trimming cost V 3 bases and J 3 bases; bases outside gene matches: 4. Here the CDR3 DNA reads TGTGCCAGCAGCTTTCGTCTAGCGGGAGACACCGGGGAGCTGTTTTTT. It translates to CASSFRLAGDTGELFF.

The chain couples TRBV2 to TRBJ1-2; the match to TRBD1 covers 9 bases. The CDR3 covers 15 residues. CDR1 and CDR2 (germline): SNHLY, FYNNEI. The J segment lost 7 bases and the V segment lost 3 bases, leaving 9 bases of the junction unmatched. CDR3 bases: TGTGCCAGCAGTGAGGAGAACAGGGGGCTTGGTGGCTACACCTTC. This codes for CASSEENRGLGGYTF.

This clone has just one count. The chain uses TRBV6-1 and TRBJ1-2; TRBD1 matches 8 bases. Per germline, CDR1 MNHNS and CDR2 SASEGT. The ends lost 5 bases at V and 8 bases at J; junction bases unmatched: 4. The CDR3 length is 12 residues. The CDR3 bases are TGTGCCAGCAGTTTACAGGGGGGCGGCTACACCTTC. Amino acid sequence: CASSLQGGGYTF.

This clone has just a few counts. The J gene is TRBJ2-7, the V gene TRBV29-1; D unresolved. CDR1 SQVTM and CDR2 ANQGSEA come from the germline V gene. The CDR3 length is 11 residues. V gave up 4 bases and J gave up 1 base, with 5 bases separating them. The CDR3 spells CSVGVSYEQYF. CDR3 nucleotides: TGCAGCGTTGGAGTATCCTACGAGCAGTACTTC.

The chain combines TRBV9 with TRBJ2-3; the match to TRBD2 covers 10 bases. This CDR3 region has 15 residues. From germline, CDR1 is SGDLS and CDR2 YYNGEE. The V segment lost 4 bases and the J segment 8 bases; nucleotides outside the gene matches: 10. The CDR3 reads CASSLRTSGEGTQYF. DNA of the CDR3: TGTGCCAGCAGCCTTCGGACTAGCGGAGAAGGTACGCAGTATTTT.

The rearrangement links TRBV5-3 to TRBJ1-3; D perhaps matches TRBD1 (5 bases). TRBV5-3 falls under the ORF class, with uncertain function. Trimming stripped 3 bases from V and 5 bases from J, with 18 bases between. CDR3 length equals 16 residues. The CDR3 spells CARSSTPAGQRNTIYF. The CDR3 nucleotides are TGTGCCAGAAGCTCGACCCCCGCAGGGCAAAGAAACACCATATATTTT.

The chain uses TRBV19 and TRBJ2-7; perhaps TRBD2 as D (6 bases). CDR1 is LNHDA and CDR2 is SQIVND in the germline V gene (reference sequence). The V end was cut by 4 bases, the J end by 3 bases, with 19 bases between. This CDR3 region has 16 residues. Here the CDR3 reads CASSNGTFRSHYEQYF. As DNA, the CDR3 is TGTGCCAGTAGTAACGGGACTTTCCGATCCCACTACGAGCAGTACTTC.

This rearrangement joins TRBV5-1 to TRBJ1-2, with TRBD1 matching over 8 bases. V gave up 0 bases and J gave up 6 bases; unmatched junction bases: 4. In germline, CDR1 is SGHRS, CDR2 YFSETQ. The CDR3 covers 14 residues. The CDR3 sequence: CASSLAGGADGYTF. CDR3 in DNA: TGCGCCAGCAGCTTGGCAGGGGGCGCAGATGGCTACACCTTC.

Regarding this clone: Germline is not matched at one junction end, which may reflect a read error. V is TRBV27 and J is TRBJ2-2; D not certain. The length of the CDR3 is 14 residues. Germline-derived CDR1 and CDR2 are MNHEY and SMNVEV (reference sequence). In nucleotides, the CDR3 is TGTGCCAGCAGTTTAGAGGCGAAAACCGGGGAGCTGTTTTTT. Translated, it gives CASSLEAKTGELFF.

The gene calls are TRBV29-1 and TRBJ1-1; weak D call: TRBD1 (6 bases). Trimming removed 4 bases at V and 5 bases at J, with 17 bases between. CDR3 length: 14 amino acids. Germline values: CDR1 SQVTM, CDR2 ANQGSEA. The chain's CDR3 is CSVVGARLGTEAFF. The CDR3 region has the DNA TGCAGCGTTGTGGGGGCTAGGTTGGGGACTGAAGCTTTCTTT.

The rearrangement joins TRBV11-2 to TRBJ1-1; D gene unclear. The CDR3 consists of 13 residues. The germline V and J ends were trimmed by 3 bases and 6 bases, with 11 bases remaining between them. Germline V gene sequence: CDR1 SGHAT, CDR2 FQNNGV. The CDR3 is CASSFAPQAEAFF. CDR3 DNA sequence: TGTGCCAGCAGCTTTGCCCCCCAGGCTGAAGCTTTCTTT.

The chain carries TRBV19 and TRBJ2-7; tentative D call: TRBD1 (6 bases). This CDR3 contains 13 residues. From germline, CDR1 is LNHDA and CDR2 SQIVND (reference sequence). V shed 8 bases and J shed 1 base, with 12 bases lying between them. The CDR3 reads CASRAGASYEQYF. DNA for the CDR3: TGTGCCAGTCGGGCAGGGGCATCCTACGAGCAGTACTTC.

The J gene is TRBJ1-3, the V gene TRBV11-1; no clear D. CDR3 length: 15 residues. Trimming cost V 1 base and J 4 bases, with 11 bases left between them. CDR1 and CDR2 from the germline V gene are SGHAT and FQDESV (reference sequence). CDR3 in amino acids: CASSLGSRSGNTIYF. The CDR3 nucleotides read TGTGCCAGCAGCTTAGGATCCAGGTCGGGAAACACCATATATTTT.

This clone was observed a single time. This chain's CDR3 is CASSPRDRAGERAFF. CDR3 coding DNA: TGTGCCAGCAGCCCTCGGGACAGGGCGGGAGAGAGGGCTTTCTTT. The V and J genes are TRBV9 and TRBJ1-1; 9 bases map to TRBD1. This CDR3 comprises 15 residues. J gave up 11 bases and V 4 bases, and 15 bases lay outside the gene matches. Germline CDR1 is SGDLS and CDR2 is YYNGEE.

This chain links TRBV30 with TRBJ2-5; 8 bases agree with TRBD1. J gave up 2 bases and V 0 bases, and 11 bases lay outside the gene matches. The CDR3 sequence is 17 residues long. Germline V CDR1 and CDR2: GTSNPN, SVGIG (reference sequence). The CDR3 here is CAWSVLPGDRPQETQYF. The CDR3 DNA reads TGTGCCTGGAGTGTACTACCAGGGGACAGGCCACAAGAGACCCAGTACTTC. Drawing the rest from reference TRBV30 and TRBJ2-5, the complete variable domain is SQTIHQWPATLVQPVGSPLSLECTVEGTSNPNLYWYRQAAGRGLQLLFYSVGIGQISSEVPQNLSASRPQDRQFILSSKKLLLSDSGFYLCAWSVLPGDRPQETQYFGPGTRLLVL.

The genes are TRBV29-1 and TRBJ1-1; D gene unclear. Trimming stripped 2 bases from V and 4 bases from J, with 14 bases between. The CDR3 sequence is 14 residues long. CDR1 and CDR2 from the germline V gene are SQVTM and ANQGSEA. CDR3 sequence (DNA): TGCAGCGTTGAACGGGTAGGGAGAGGCACTGAAGCTTTCTTT. This codes for CSVERVGRGTEAFF.